Reported below is one TCR beta chain. The data derive from a study of T cell responses to AZD1222 COVID-19 vaccine. The CDR3 has 14 residues. CDR1 is LGHDT, CDR2 YNNKEL, per germline (reference sequence). V was cut by 1 base and J by 4 bases, with 10 bases left in between. Produced via immunoSEQ multiplex PCR; TCRdb's table is partial and in-frame only. The data hold 75,000 to 95,000 clones, with 88% observed a single time. This clonotype was obtained from an adult who received the MenACWY meningococcal vaccine as a control. The source was peripheral blood, collected 28 days after the second dose of the MenACWY control vaccine. The chain employs TRBV3-1 (or the pseudogene TRBV3-2) and TRBJ1-1; D is unclear. The CDR3 region is CASSQAHTGTEAFF. The CDR3 region has the DNA TGTGCCAGCAGCCAAGCCCACACGGGCACTGAAGCTTTCTTT.